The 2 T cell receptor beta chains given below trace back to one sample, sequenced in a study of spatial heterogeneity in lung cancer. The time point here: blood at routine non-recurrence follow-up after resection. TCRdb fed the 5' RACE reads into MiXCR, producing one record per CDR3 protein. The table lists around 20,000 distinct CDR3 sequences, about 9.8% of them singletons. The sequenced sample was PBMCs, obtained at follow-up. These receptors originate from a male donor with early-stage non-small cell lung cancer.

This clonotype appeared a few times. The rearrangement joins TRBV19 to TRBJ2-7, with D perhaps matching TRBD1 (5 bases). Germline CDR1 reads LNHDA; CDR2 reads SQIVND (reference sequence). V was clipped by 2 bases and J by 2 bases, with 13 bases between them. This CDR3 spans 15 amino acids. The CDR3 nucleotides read TGTGCCAGTAGTATATCACAGGCCAGGACCTACGAGCAGTACTTC. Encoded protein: CASSISQARTYEQYF.

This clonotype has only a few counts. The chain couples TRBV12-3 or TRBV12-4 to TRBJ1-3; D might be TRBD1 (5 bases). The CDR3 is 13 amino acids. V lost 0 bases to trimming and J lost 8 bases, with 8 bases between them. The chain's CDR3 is CASSLAGVHTIYF. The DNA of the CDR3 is TGTGCCAGCAGTTTAGCGGGGGTACACACCATATATTTT.